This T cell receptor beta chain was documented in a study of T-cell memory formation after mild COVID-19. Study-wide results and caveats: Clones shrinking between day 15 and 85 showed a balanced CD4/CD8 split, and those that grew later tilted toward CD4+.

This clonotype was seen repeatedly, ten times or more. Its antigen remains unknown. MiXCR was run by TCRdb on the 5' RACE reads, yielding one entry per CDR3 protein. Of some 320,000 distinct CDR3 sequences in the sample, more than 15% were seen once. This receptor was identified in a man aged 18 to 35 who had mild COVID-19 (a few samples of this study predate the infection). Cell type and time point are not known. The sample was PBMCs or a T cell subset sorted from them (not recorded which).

The CDR3 loop is CASSLGGGADNEQFF. The CDR3 DNA reads as TGTGCCAGCAGTCTAGGGGGTGGGGCGGACAATGAGCAGTTCTTC. The V and J genes are TRBV7-2 and TRBJ2-1; D is perhaps TRBD1 (6 bases). Germline V gene data show CDR1 as SGHTA and CDR2 as FQGNSA. Deletions cut 6 bases from V and 5 bases from J, with 17 bases between. The CDR3 is 15 residues long.